This T cell receptor beta chain derives from a study of blood T cell repertoires in COVID-19. About the study: COVID-19 samples collected from the United States, Italy and Spain covered acute and convalescent phases. Sample material is recorded as cDNA or gDNA derived from T cells, B-cell-depleted T cells, or PBMCs.

This clone was seen once. In the authors' methods: Reference gene primer amplification in the assay estimated nucleated cell counts. Produced via immunoSEQ multiplex PCR; TCRdb's table is partial and in-frame only. V and J calls and clone size are those listed in that table; D and trimming were worked out from the DNA. Of more than 150,000 clones listed, 85% to 90% are singletons. J gave up 6 bases and V 1 base, and 3 bases lay outside the gene matches. The germline V gene has CDR1 LGHDT and CDR2 YNNKEL (reference sequence). The CDR3 covers 14 residues. Sample: peripheral blood. This sequence was found in a middle-aged man with active or convalescent COVID-19. This chain links TRBV3-1 (or the pseudogene TRBV3-2) with TRBJ2-1, with TRBD2 identical over 7 bases. The CDR3 loop reads CASSQVSSGNEQFF. The CDR3, as DNA: TGTGCCAGCAGCCAAGTATCTAGCGGCAATGAGCAGTTCTTC.